These 13 T cell receptor beta chains share one sample of origin, sequenced in a study of regulatory T cells in long-lasting Graves disease. Time point specified: newly diagnosed GD, antithyroid drugs for less than 3 months. PBMC-extracted RNA yielded the TCR library. Assembly of TCR beta libraries relied on iRepertoire HTBI primers together with Arm-PCR of CDR3 regions. TCRdb re-called the multiplex PCR reads with MiXCR, one entry per CDR3 protein. The data hold a few hundred thousand distinct CDR3 sequences, with around 17% observed a single time. The same sample was also used in a study of T cells in Graves' hyperthyroidism and ophthalmopathy.

The sequences come from peripheral blood mononuclear cells (PBMCs), collected at new diagnosis, from a patient treated with antithyroid drugs. The receptors stem from a woman aged 18-30 years with Graves disease.

This chain links TRBV4-1 with TRBJ1-2; D not resolved. Germline CDR1 MGHRA, CDR2 YSYEKL. The CDR3 loop spans 16 amino acids. V lost 0 bases and J 2 bases, leaving 13 bases between the germline ends. CDR3: CASSQDYSRQNYGYTF. In DNA, the CDR3 is TGCGCCAGCAGCCAAGATTATTCCAGGCAGAACTATGGCTACACCTTC.

This clonotype was seen repeatedly, ten times or more. V usage is TRBV3-1 and J usage is TRBJ1-2; 7 bases line up with TRBD1. CDR3 length: 17 amino acids. Trimming took 3 bases from V and 7 from J; bases not matched to a gene: 17. Germline V gives CDR1 LGHDT, CDR2 YNNKEL (reference sequence). The DNA of the CDR3 is TGTGCCAGCAGCCAGAACTGGGAGTCACAGGGGCACGGTGGCTACACCTTC. Translating it yields CASSQNWESQGHGGYTF.

The sample holds many counts of this clonotype. The chain is built from TRBV29-1 and TRBJ2-3, with TRBD2 identical over 8 bases. V lost 4 bases and J lost 10; bases outside the gene matches: 10. The germline gives CDR1 SQVTM, CDR2 ANQGSEA. The CDR3 sequence is 13 residues long. CDR3 loop: CSVAGLDPTAQYF. CDR3 coding DNA: TGCAGCGTTGCGGGACTAGATCCTACCGCGCAGTATTTT.

This clonotype was picked up many times. The rearrangement joins TRBV9 to TRBJ1-5; D gene unclear. The V end lost 0 bases, the J end lost 0 bases, and 7 bases lay between the germline ends. Germline V gene data show CDR1 as SGDLS and CDR2 as YYNGEE. The CDR3 consists of 15 residues. CDR3 residues: CASSVGGYSNQPQHF. The CDR3 DNA follows: TGTGCCAGCAGCGTAGGAGGGTATAGCAATCAGCCCCAGCATTTT. Full variable domain (remainder filled in from reference TRBV9 and TRBJ1-5): DSGVTQTPKHLITATGQRVTLRCSPRSGDLSVYWYQQSLDQGLQFLIQYYNGEERAKGNILERFSAQQFPDLHSELNLSSLELGDSALYFCASSVGGYSNQPQHFGDGTRLSIL.

This clonotype was seen repeatedly, ten times or more. The chain couples TRBV28 to TRBJ1-5; tentatively, D is TRBD1 (5 bases). CDR1 is MDHEN and CDR2 is SYDVKM in the germline V gene. V was cut by 7 bases and J by 2 bases, with 21 bases left in between. CDR3 size: 17 residues. CDR3 in amino acids: CASNKVLQGGGNQPQHF. As DNA, the CDR3 is TGTGCCAGCAATAAAGTTCTGCAGGGAGGGGGCAATCAGCCCCAGCATTTT.

This clonotype was seen a handful of times. The genes are TRBV29-1 and TRBJ2-7, with D perhaps TRBD2 (7 bases). The CDR3 spans 12 residues. Germline assignment: CDR1 SQVTM and CDR2 ANQGSEA. Deletions cut 6 bases from V and 2 bases from J, with 11 bases between. CDR3 nucleotide sequence: TGCAGCGTCTCCGGGGGGCCCTACGAGCAGTACTTC. Encoded protein: CSVSGGPYEQYF.

The CDR3 is CSVFDLGEGYEQYF. DNA for the CDR3: TGCAGCGTTTTTGACCTAGGGGAGGGCTACGAGCAGTACTTC. The V and J genes are TRBV29-1 and TRBJ2-7, with 7 bases matching TRBD2. V was pared by 5 bases and J by 3 bases, with 10 bases of the junction left unmatched. CDR3 size: 14 residues. Germline V CDR1 and CDR2: SQVTM, ANQGSEA.

This rearrangement joins TRBV6-1 to TRBJ2-7; 8 bases align to TRBD2. V gave up 6 bases and J gave up 2 bases; unmatched junction bases: 18. Germline V lookup: CDR1 MNHNS, CDR2 SASEGT. There are 18 residues in the CDR3. CDR3 amino acids: CASRNGPISSGPAYEQYF. The CDR3 DNA sequence: TGTGCCAGCAGAAACGGTCCGATTTCTAGCGGGCCAGCCTACGAGCAGTACTTC.

Ten or more counts support this clonotype. This chain joins TRBV9 and TRBJ2-5, with TRBD1 identical over 7 bases. In germline, CDR1 is SGDLS, CDR2 YYNGEE. Trimming at V came to 7 bases and at J to 1 base, leaving 4 bases not matched to a gene. This CDR3 is 13 amino acids long. CDR3 amino acids: CASRGQSQETQYF. In DNA, the CDR3 is TGTGCCAGCCGGGGACAGAGCCAAGAGACCCAGTACTTC.

Only a few counts were recorded for this clonotype. Given a much more abundant clone one base away, this may be a read error. The chain couples TRBV11-2 to TRBJ2-1, with 7 nucleotides matching TRBD2. V shed 1 base, J shed 10 bases, and the junction held 7 bases outside the gene matches. The CDR3 covers 14 residues. CDR1 is SGHAT and CDR2 is FQNNGV in the germline V gene. CDR3 protein: CASSLGGGRDEQFF. CDR3 DNA: TGTGCCAGCAGCTTAGGGGGAGGGCGCGACGAGCAGTTCTTC.

This clonotype was seen many times. The chain links TRBV28 to TRBJ2-5, with TRBD1 matching over 8 bases. J gave up 2 bases and V 0 bases, and 2 bases lay outside the gene matches. Germline CDR1 and CDR2: MDHEN and SYDVKM. The CDR3 length is 15 residues. The CDR3: CASSLWTGDQETQYF. The CDR3 DNA follows: TGTGCCAGCAGTTTATGGACAGGGGATCAAGAGACCCAGTACTTC.

The rearrangement joins TRBV6-1 to TRBJ2-1; TRBD1 aligns across 11 bases. Germline CDR1 MNHNS, CDR2 SASEGT. This CDR3 spans 15 amino acids. Unmatched junction bases numbered 12, after V lost 7 bases and J lost 10 bases. CDR3 DNA sequence: TGTGCCAGCAACCTCGGACAGGGGGCTACATGGGAGCAGTTCTTC. Encoded protein: CASNLGQGATWEQFF.

This clonotype was detected many times. The chain carries TRBV5-1 and TRBJ2-2, with TRBD2 identical over 8 bases. Germline V lookup: CDR1 SGHRS, CDR2 YFSETQ. The CDR3 has 14 residues. The ends lost 4 bases at V and 5 bases at J; junction bases unmatched: 4. Here the CDR3 DNA reads TGCGCCAGCAGCCCGGCGGGGGGAACCGGGGAGCTGTTTTTT. Translating it yields CASSPAGGTGELFF.